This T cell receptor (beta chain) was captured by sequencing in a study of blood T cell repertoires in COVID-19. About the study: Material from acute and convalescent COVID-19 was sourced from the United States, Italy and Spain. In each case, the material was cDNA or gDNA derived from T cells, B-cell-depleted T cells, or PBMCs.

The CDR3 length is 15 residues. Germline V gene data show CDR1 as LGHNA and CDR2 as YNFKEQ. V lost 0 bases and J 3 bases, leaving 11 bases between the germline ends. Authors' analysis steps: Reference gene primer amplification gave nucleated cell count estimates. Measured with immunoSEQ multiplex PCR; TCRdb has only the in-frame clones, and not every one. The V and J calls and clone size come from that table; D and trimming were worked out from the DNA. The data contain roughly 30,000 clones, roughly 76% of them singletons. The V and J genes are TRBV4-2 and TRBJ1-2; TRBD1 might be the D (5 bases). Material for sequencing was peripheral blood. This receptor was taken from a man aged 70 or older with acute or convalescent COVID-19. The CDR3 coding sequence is TGTGCCAGCAGCCAAGATAACACGGGGGACTATGGCTACACCTTC. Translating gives CASSQDNTGDYGYTF.